This T cell receptor beta chain appears in the sequencing data of a study of T cell responses to AZD1222 COVID-19 vaccine. Study-level results: Spike-specific TCR breadth and depth were elevated following two AZD1222 doses. Baseline testing showed seropositivity in only a handful of AZD1222 recipients.

CDR3 size: 14 residues. Trimming took off 6 bases at V and 4 bases at J, with 12 bases between the two ends. In germline, CDR1 is SNHLY, CDR2 FYNNEI. Profiling relied on immunoSEQ multiplex PCR, and the TCRdb table lists in-frame clones only, not all of them. The data contain about 150,000 clones, about 91% of them singletons. With regard to this clone: Its antigen is currently unknown.

The receptor was derived from an adult in good health. The sequences come from peripheral blood, collected on day 0 of AZD1222 vaccination. The chain uses TRBV2 and TRBJ1-4; possibly TRBD1 for D (5 bases). In DNA, the CDR3 is TGTGCCAGCAGACTCCAGGGCCTTAATGAAAAACTGTTTTTT. Translating gives CASRLQGLNEKLFF.